The entry that follows covers one TCR beta chain sequence. This specimen belongs to a study of TIL therapy for anti-PD-1-resistant metastatic lung cancer. The immunoSEQ assay was v3. Sequencing used immunoSEQ multiplex PCR; TCRdb keeps in-frame clones, though not all of them. This table has 40,000 to 60,000 clones, 70% to 80% appearing once. The CDR3 is made up of 14 amino acids. Germline CDR1 is KGHSH and CDR2 is LQKENI. Trimming at V came to 3 bases and at J to 7 bases, leaving 5 bases not matched to a gene. The sample's time point: pre-treatment sample, taken before nivolumab and TIL therapy. This receptor was taken from a woman aged 30-79 years with non-small cell lung cancer. The sequencing here drew on blood, taken at baseline. The J gene is TRBJ1-3, the V gene TRBV18, with 8 bases matching TRBD1. The CDR3 loop reads CASSPTGEWNTIYF. The CDR3 bases are TGTGCCAGCTCACCGACAGGGGAGTGGAACACCATATATTTT.